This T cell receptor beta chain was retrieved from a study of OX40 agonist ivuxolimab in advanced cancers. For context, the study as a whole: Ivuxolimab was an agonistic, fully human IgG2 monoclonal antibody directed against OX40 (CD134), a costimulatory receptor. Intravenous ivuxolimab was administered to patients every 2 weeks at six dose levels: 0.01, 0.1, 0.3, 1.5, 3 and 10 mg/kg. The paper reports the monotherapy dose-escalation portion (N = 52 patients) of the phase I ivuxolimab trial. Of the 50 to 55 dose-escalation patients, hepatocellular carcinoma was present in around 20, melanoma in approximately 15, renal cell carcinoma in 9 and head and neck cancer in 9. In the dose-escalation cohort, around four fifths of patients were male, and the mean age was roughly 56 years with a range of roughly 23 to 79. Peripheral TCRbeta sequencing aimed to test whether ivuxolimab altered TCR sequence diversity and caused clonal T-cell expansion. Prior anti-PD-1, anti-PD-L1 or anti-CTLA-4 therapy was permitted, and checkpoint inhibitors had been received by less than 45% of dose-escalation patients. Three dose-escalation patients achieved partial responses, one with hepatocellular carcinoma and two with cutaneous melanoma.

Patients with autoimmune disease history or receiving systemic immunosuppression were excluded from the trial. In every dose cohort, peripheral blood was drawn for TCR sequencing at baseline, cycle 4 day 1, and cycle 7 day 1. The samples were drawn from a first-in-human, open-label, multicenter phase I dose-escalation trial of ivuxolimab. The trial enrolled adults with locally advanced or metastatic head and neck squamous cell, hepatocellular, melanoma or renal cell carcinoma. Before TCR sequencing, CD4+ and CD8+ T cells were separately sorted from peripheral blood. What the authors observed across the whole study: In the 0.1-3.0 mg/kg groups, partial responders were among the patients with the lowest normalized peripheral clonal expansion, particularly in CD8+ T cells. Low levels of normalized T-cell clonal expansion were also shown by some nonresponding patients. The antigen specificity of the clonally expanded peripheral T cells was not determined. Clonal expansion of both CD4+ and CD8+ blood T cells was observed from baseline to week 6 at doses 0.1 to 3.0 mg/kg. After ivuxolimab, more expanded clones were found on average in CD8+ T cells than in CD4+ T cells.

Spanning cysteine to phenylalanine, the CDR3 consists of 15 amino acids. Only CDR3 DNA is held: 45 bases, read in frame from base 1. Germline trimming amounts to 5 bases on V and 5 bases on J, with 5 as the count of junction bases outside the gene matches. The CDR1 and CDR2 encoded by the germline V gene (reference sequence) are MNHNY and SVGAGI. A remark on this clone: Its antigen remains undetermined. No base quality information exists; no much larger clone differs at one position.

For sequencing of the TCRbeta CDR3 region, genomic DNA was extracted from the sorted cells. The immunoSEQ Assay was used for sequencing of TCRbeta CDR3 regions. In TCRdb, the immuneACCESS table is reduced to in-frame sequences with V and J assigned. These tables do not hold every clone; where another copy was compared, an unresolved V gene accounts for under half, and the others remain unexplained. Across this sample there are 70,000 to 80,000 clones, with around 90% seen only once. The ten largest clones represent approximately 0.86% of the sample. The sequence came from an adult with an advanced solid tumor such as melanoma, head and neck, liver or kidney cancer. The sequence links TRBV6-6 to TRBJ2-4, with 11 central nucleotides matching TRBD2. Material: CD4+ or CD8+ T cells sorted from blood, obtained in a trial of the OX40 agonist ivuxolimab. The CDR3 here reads CASSPSGRRENIQYF. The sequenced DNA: TGTGCCAGCAGTCCTAGCGGGAGGAGAGAAAACATTCAGTACTTC.